Here is one TCR beta chain with its context. The data originate from a study of blood T cell repertoires in COVID-19. Overall study context: T cells, B-cell-depleted T cells, or PBMCs supplied cDNA or gDNA.

Per the germline V gene, CDR1 is MNHEY and CDR2 is SVGEGT. V gave up 8 bases and J gave up 5 bases; unmatched junction bases: 13. This CDR3 spans 16 amino acids. The assay was immunoSEQ multiplex PCR, and TCRdb's table has in-frame clones only and misses some. The sample consists of about 190,000 clones, about 88% of them appearing once. The sequencing sample was made of peripheral blood. This clonotype was obtained from a woman between 40 and 55 years old who had recovered from COVID-19. The chain joins TRBV6-2 or TRBV6-3 to TRBJ2-2; the match to TRBD2 covers 8 bases. The CDR3 region has the DNA TGTGCCAGCCGTTCTCCTAAGCGGGAGTGGACCGGGGAGCTGTTTTTT. It yields the protein CASRSPKREWTGELFF.